The TCR beta chain described here comes from a study of blood T cells in healthy people across ages. CDR1 is KGHSH, CDR2 LQKENI, per germline. V dropped 3 bases and J dropped 2; count of bases not matched to a gene: 4. The CDR3 consists of 14 residues. Primed by a sample-barcoded 5' primer and a J-beta primer mix, a second PCR proceeded for about 6 to 12 cycles. MiXCR, run by TCRdb on the 5' RACE reads, gives a single entry per CDR3 protein. This table has hundreds of thousands of distinct CDR3 sequences, roughly three fifths appearing once. This clonotype showed up just a few times. Its antigen is undetermined. Overall study results and limits: Per-million-T-cell TCR beta diversity fell roughly linearly with age.

This receptor was taken from a man aged 60-69 years in good health. The sample was blood. This chain uses TRBV18 with TRBJ2-7; 7 bases align to TRBD1. Here the CDR3 DNA reads TGTGCCAGCTCACCCGGACAGGAAACCTACGAGCAGTACTTC. It translates to CASSPGQETYEQYF.